This TCR beta chain emerged from a study of cytomegalovirus exposure and HLA in healthy donors. Concerning this clone itself: Its matching antigen is unknown.

Primers included in the PCR were 60 Vbeta and 13 Jbeta primers. As handled by the study authors: Per a later analysis, the number of unique TCR beta chains was about 80 million, of which 9 million to 14 million were shared. Repertoires were generated with immunoSEQ multiplex PCR, while TCRdb's copy carries only in-frame clones and drops some. Clone size and V and J calls were adopted from that table, with D and trimming inferred from the DNA. The sample lists about 140,000 clones; 75% to 85% were seen once. Study-level points and caveats: A previous analysis found most TCR beta V segments productive roughly 87% or roughly 30% of the time. Later analysis identified several of the most significant clusters that appeared linked to common viral pathogens.

The receptor comes from a man between 45 and 60 years old in good health and CMV-seronegative. Source material: PBMCs.

CDR3 nucleotides: TGTGCCAGCAGTTTAACAGGGAGCAATCAGCCCCAGCATTTT. Its translation: CASSLTGSNQPQHF. J is TRBJ1-5 and V is TRBV27; a possible D gene is TRBD1 (6 bases). The CDR3 spans 14 residues. Trimming cost V 2 bases and J 1 base, with 6 bases left between them. Per germline, CDR1 MNHEY and CDR2 SMNVEV (reference sequence).